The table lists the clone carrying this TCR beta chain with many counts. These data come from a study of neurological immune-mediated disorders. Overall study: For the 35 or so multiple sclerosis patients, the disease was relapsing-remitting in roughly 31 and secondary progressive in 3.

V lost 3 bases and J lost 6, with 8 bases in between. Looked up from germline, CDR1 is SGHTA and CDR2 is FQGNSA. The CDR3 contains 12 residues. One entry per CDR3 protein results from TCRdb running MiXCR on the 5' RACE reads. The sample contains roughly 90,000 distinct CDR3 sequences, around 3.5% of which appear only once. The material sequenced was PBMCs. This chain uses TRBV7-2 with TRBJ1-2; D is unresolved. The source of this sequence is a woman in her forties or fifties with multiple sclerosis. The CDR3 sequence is CASSLVGDGYTF. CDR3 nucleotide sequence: TGTGCCAGCAGCTTGGTTGGGGATGGCTACACCTTC. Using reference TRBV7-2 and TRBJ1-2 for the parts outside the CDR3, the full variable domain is GAGVSQSPSNKVTEKGKDVELRCDPISGHTALYWYRQSLGQGLEFLIYFQGNSAPDKSGLPSDRFSAERTGGSVSTLTIQRTQQEDSAVYLCASSLVGDGYTFGSGTRLTVV.